These T cell receptor beta chains were read from a single sample in a study of blood T cell repertoires in COVID-19. The data were produced by immunoSEQ multiplex PCR, yet TCRdb's version contains in-frame clones alone and is incomplete. The table includes over 150,000 clones, about four fifths detected once. The sequenced sample was peripheral blood. The receptor set was obtained from a woman older than 75 with acute or convalescent COVID-19. Both conserved end residues are trimmed from each CDR3. Only part of the rows carry a size: once, few, many, or a class if the clone is expanded.

clone_size: .; v_call: TRBV24-1; j_call: TRBJ2-3; cdr3_aa: ATSDPGSGMEY
clone_size: .; v_call: TRBV19; j_call: TRBJ2-1; cdr3_aa: ASSTTGGNNEQF
clone_size: .; v_call: TRBV5-6; j_call: TRBJ2-7; cdr3_aa: ASSLAGDVYEQY
clone_size: once; v_call: TRBV6-5; j_call: TRBJ1-1; cdr3_aa: ASKDREVEAF
clone_size: .; v_call: TRBV27; j_call: TRBJ1-2; cdr3_aa: ASRPSGGDYGYT
clone_size: .; v_call: TRBV19; j_call: TRBJ2-7; cdr3_aa: ASSIGGYEQY
clone_size: .; v_call: TRBV9; j_call: TRBJ2-2; cdr3_aa: ASSVDSPPNTGELF
clone_size: .; v_call: TRBV5-1; j_call: TRBJ1-3; cdr3_aa: ASSWDSGNTIY
clone_size: .; v_call: TRBV19; j_call: TRBJ1-5; cdr3_aa: ASTEGTYSNQPQH
clone_size: .; v_call: TRBV12-3/TRBV12-4; j_call: TRBJ2-3; cdr3_aa: ASSLTRGAQY
clone_size: .; v_call: TRBV4-1; j_call: TRBJ1-3; cdr3_aa: ASSRENRGAVGNTIY
clone_size: .; v_call: TRBV7-9; j_call: TRBJ2-1; cdr3_aa: ASSFSGGRAAEQF
clone_size: .; v_call: TRBV7-2; j_call: TRBJ2-3; cdr3_aa: ASSIPTTDTQY
clone_size: once; v_call: TRBV12-3/TRBV12-4; j_call: TRBJ2-5; cdr3_aa: ASSPGSTETQY
clone_size: .; v_call: TRBV29-1; j_call: TRBJ2-5; cdr3_aa: SVRSGSRRETQY
clone_size: .; v_call: TRBV10-2; j_call: TRBJ2-7; cdr3_aa: ASSERRPGQGNEQY
clone_size: once; v_call: TRBV5-1; j_call: TRBJ2-1; cdr3_aa: ASSLSGESYNEQF
clone_size: .; v_call: TRBV11-2; j_call: TRBJ1-1; cdr3_aa: ASSLRSYTEAF
clone_size: .; v_call: TRBV4-3; j_call: TRBJ2-1; cdr3_aa: ASSQLLAGGRDNEQF
clone_size: once; v_call: TRBV6-1; j_call: TRBJ1-6; cdr3_aa: ASSEALQGRNSPLH
clone_size: .; v_call: TRBV29-1; j_call: TRBJ1-1; cdr3_aa: SVQSRGAGNTEAF
clone_size: .; v_call: TRBV10-1; j_call: TRBJ2-2; cdr3_aa: ASSGVAGPNTGELF
clone_size: .; v_call: TRBV6-2/TRBV6-3; j_call: TRBJ2-7; cdr3_aa: ASSPLRLAGVSPYEQY
clone_size: once; v_call: TRBV19; j_call: TRBJ2-5; cdr3_aa: ASSATGVETQY
clone_size: .; v_call: TRBV7-2; j_call: TRBJ1-3; cdr3_aa: ASTSSVTGVSGNTIY
clone_size: .; v_call: TRBV10-1; j_call: TRBJ2-4; cdr3_aa: ASRGDSPFRNIQY
clone_size: once; v_call: TRBV30; j_call: TRBJ1-5; cdr3_aa: AWSLQTGVNQPQH
clone_size: .; v_call: TRBV6-6; j_call: TRBJ2-5; cdr3_aa: ASSYASRGTQY
clone_size: .; v_call: TRBV28; j_call: TRBJ2-7; cdr3_aa: ASSRSGQSYYEQY
clone_size: .; v_call: TRBV15; j_call: TRBJ2-3; cdr3_aa: ATSRTGGADY
clone_size: .; v_call: TRBV5-6; j_call: TRBJ2-1; cdr3_aa: ASSLITSGRADEQF